These 26 T cell receptor beta chains originate from one sample sequenced in a study of tumor and adjacent non-tumor tissue in lung cancer. TCRbeta libraries were built with three rounds of nested PCR, modified from ARM-PCR. From the multiplex PCR reads, TCRdb called clonotypes with MiXCR, one entry per CDR3 protein. Of roughly 81,000 distinct CDR3 sequences listed, less than 75% were seen once; the top ten hold roughly 13%. No cell sorting was done before RNA was extracted from the tissue. The sequenced sample was lung tumor tissue. The receptors stem from a woman in her seventies with non-small cell lung cancer.

At least ten counts were recorded for this clonotype. The chain carries TRBV5-6 and TRBJ2-7; D call uncertain. The V gene lost 3 bases and the J gene lost 0 bases, with 7 bases spanning the gap. The V gene's germline CDR1 is SGHDT and CDR2 YYEEEE. The CDR3 spans 13 residues. CDR3 nucleotide sequence: TGTGCCAGCAGCTCGACCCTCTCCTACGAGCAGTACTTC. Its translation is CASSSTLSYEQYF.

A word on this clonotype: Likely a read error: the CDR3 ends without its conserved phenylalanine or tryptophan. The chain couples TRBV6-5 to TRBJ1-2, with TRBD1 matching 8 bases. With 6 bases clipped from V and 4 bases from J, the junction kept 7 bases outside the gene matches. CDR1 MNHEY and CDR2 SVGAGI come from the germline V gene. CDR3 length: 14 residues. The CDR3 DNA follows: TGTGCCAGCAGCGGTGGGGGACAGGTCTATGGCTACACCTTA. Protein product: CASSGGGQVYGYTL.

A note on this clonotype: This may stem from a read error, because a much larger clone lies one nucleotide away. This chain connects TRBV7-9 to TRBJ2-1; D is unclear. Germline loops: CDR1 SEHNR, CDR2 FQNEAQ (reference sequence). Trimming shortened V by 1 base and J by 8 bases, and 6 bases separated the two germline ends. This CDR3 spans 12 amino acids. The CDR3, as DNA: TGTGCCAGCAGCTTAGGGTCTCATGAGCAGTTCTTC. Translated, it gives CASSLGSHEQFF.

With regard to this clonotype: The junction and the germline gene differ at one end; a read error may be behind it. The chain carries TRBV6-5 and TRBJ1-1; the D is unclear. This CDR3 is 15 amino acids long. Germline-derived CDR1 and CDR2 are MNHEY and SVGAGI. The CDR3 DNA follows: TGTTCCAGCAGCTCCCGGCCCCCGCGGGTGACTGGAGCTTTCTTT. Protein product: CSSSSRPPRVTGAFF.

On this clonotype itself: An end of the junction differs from the germline gene, which may be a read error. In DNA, the CDR3 is TGCAGCATTGACAACGCCCCGGGACAGGGGCCTCACGAGCAGTACTTC. Protein: CSIDNAPGQGPHEQYF. The chain couples TRBV29-1 to TRBJ2-7, with 10 bases fitting TRBD1. The CDR3 covers 16 residues. The germline gives CDR1 SQVTM, CDR2 ANQGSEA.

Many counts were recorded for this clonotype. The chain joins TRBV20-1 to TRBJ2-7; 13 bases map to TRBD2. This CDR3 contains 14 residues. In germline, CDR1 is DFQATT, CDR2 SNEGSKA (reference sequence). V was clipped by 5 bases and J by 3 bases; unmatched bases: 4. CDR3 amino acids: CSAPRTSGSYEQYF. The CDR3 coding sequence is TGCAGTGCTCCTCGGACTAGCGGGAGCTACGAGCAGTACTTC.

Regarding this clonotype: This sequence may be a read error, since a much larger clone differs from it by one base. This sequence joins TRBV30 and TRBJ1-5; 7 bases match TRBD1. Germline assignment: CDR1 GTSNPN and CDR2 SVGIG (reference sequence). This CDR3 has 13 residues. CDR3 DNA: TGTACCTGGAGTGTAGGGGGCGGTCAGCCCCAGCATTTT. Translated: CTWSVGGGQPQHF.

This clonotype was seen many times. The rearrangement joins TRBV28 to TRBJ1-5; D call uncertain. V was clipped by 3 bases and J by 1 base, with 13 bases between them. Germline V CDR1 and CDR2: MDHEN, SYDVKM. The CDR3 is 16 residues long. The CDR3 here is CASSFFRVGSNQPQHF. The DNA for the CDR3 is TGTGCCAGCAGTTTTTTCCGAGTGGGCAGCAATCAGCCCCAGCATTTT.

With regard to this clonotype: The junction and the germline gene differ at one end; a read error may be behind it. The chain joins TRBV11-3 to TRBJ2-1, with D maybe TRBD1 (5 bases). The germline CDR1 and CDR2 sequences are SGHNT and YENEEA. CDR3 length equals 15 residues. CDR3 protein: CASSLQGSTHNDQFF. The DNA of the CDR3 is TGTGCCAGCAGCTTGCAGGGAAGCACCCACAATGATCAGTTCTTC.

With respect to this clonotype: One end of the junction varies from germline; a read error may be responsible. The chain joins TRBV5-4 to TRBJ2-5; the D gene is possibly TRBD2 (6 bases). Looked up from germline, CDR1 is SGHNT and CDR2 is YYREEE (reference sequence). The CDR3 consists of 15 residues. CDR3 nucleotide sequence: TGTACCAGCAGCTTGGAGGGGATACCACAAGAGGCCCAGTACTTC. Protein sequence: CTSSLEGIPQEAQYF. The whole variable domain, filled in from reference TRBV5-4 and TRBJ2-5, reads ETGVTQSPTHLIKTRGQQVTLRCSSQSGHNTVSWYQQALGQGPQFIFQYYREEENGRGNFPPRFSGLQFPNYSSELNVNALELDDSALYLCTSSLEGIPQEAQYFGPGTRLLVL.

The chain carries TRBV7-9 and TRBJ2-7; D might be TRBD1 (7 bases). The CDR3 runs 15 residues. Germline loops: CDR1 SEHNR, CDR2 FQNEAQ (reference sequence). V lost 2 bases, J lost 0 bases, and 11 bases lay in between. CDR3 sequence reads: CASSLPGGSSYEQYF. The CDR3 region has the DNA TGTGCCAGCAGCTTACCAGGGGGGAGCTCCTACGAGCAGTACTTC.

The genes are TRBV4-1 and TRBJ2-1; TRBD1 matches at 7 bases. V shed 1 base, J shed 5 bases, and the junction held 5 bases outside the gene matches. There are 15 residues in the CDR3. The germline CDR1 and CDR2 sequences are MGHRA and YSYEKL. The CDR3 reads CASSQGGTENNEQFF. The CDR3 bases are TGCGCCAGCAGCCAAGGTGGGACAGAAAACAATGAGCAGTTCTTC.

There are a few counts of this clonotype. The rearrangement uses TRBV20-1 and TRBJ2-7; 9 bases match TRBD2. The CDR3 loop spans 13 amino acids. Germline V gene lookup returns CDR1 DFQATT and CDR2 SNEGSKA (reference sequence). Losses at the gene ends were 6 bases for V and 3 bases for J; bases not matched to a gene: 6. The CDR3 DNA sequence: TGCAGTGCCTCTAGCGGGATGGGCTACGAGCAGTACTTC. Its translation: CSASSGMGYEQYF.

This clonotype was seen just once. A read error may account for a junction end that differs from germline. The chain recombines TRBV11-2 with TRBJ2-1; tentative D call: TRBD1 (5 bases). This CDR3 comprises 15 residues. Germline CDR1 reads SGHAT; CDR2 reads FQNNGV. The CDR3 protein is CANSLGQGSYNEQFF. For the CDR3, the DNA is TGTGCCAACAGCTTAGGTCAGGGCTCCTACAATGAGCAGTTCTTC.

Turning to this clonotype: This may be a read error: a much more frequent sequence differs by one nucleotide. V is TRBV20-1 and J is TRBJ2-1; possibly TRBD1 for D (6 bases). Germline assignment: CDR1 DFQATT and CDR2 SNEGSKA (reference sequence). This CDR3 contains 18 residues. The CDR3: CNARDIFGTNEVYNEQFF. The CDR3 nucleotides are TGCAATGCTAGGGATATATTCGGGACAAATGAGGTTTACAATGAGCAGTTCTTC.

This clonotype was seen once. One junction end disagrees with the germline gene, perhaps due to a read error. The J gene is TRBJ2-1, the V gene TRBV6-5; 7 nucleotides agree with TRBD1. Germline CDR1 reads MNHEY; CDR2 reads SVGAGI. The CDR3 consists of 22 residues. The CDR3 coding sequence is TGTGCCAACAGTTACTCCCGGCCCAAACAGGGGTCCGACCCGAGGACGGAGAATGAGCAGTTCTTC. It yields the protein CANSYSRPKQGSDPRTENEQFF.

A remark on this clonotype: It may be a read error: a sequence one base away is much more abundant. The genes are TRBV20-1 and TRBJ2-7; the D is unclear. V lost 1 base to trimming and J lost 3 bases, with 19 bases between them. Germline assignment: CDR1 DFQATT and CDR2 SNEGSKA (reference sequence). This CDR3 region has 16 residues. DNA of the CDR3: TGCAGTGCTAGAGGTCTTCAACGGGCGGCCCTCTACGAGCAGTACTTC. It specifies CSARGLQRAALYEQYF.

Points on this clonotype: One junction end does not reproduce the germline sequence, and a read error may be involved. The J gene is TRBJ2-1, the V gene TRBV29-1; 7 positions agree with TRBD1. Germline lookup yields CDR1 SQVTM and CDR2 ANQGSEA. This CDR3 region has 14 residues. In nucleotides, the CDR3 is TGTAGCGTCATCCTGGACAGGCTCGGGAATGAGCAGTTCTTC. Amino acids: CSVILDRLGNEQFF.

About this clonotype: A clone one base away is much larger, so this may be a read error. The chain uses TRBV28 and TRBJ1-1; TRBD1 matches 8 bases. The CDR3 runs to 14 residues. The germline V gene has CDR1 MDHEN and CDR2 SYDVKM. CDR3 nucleotides: TGTGCCACCCTAAGACAGGGGTGGAACACTGAAGCTTCCTTT. It encodes CATLRQGWNTEASF.

This clonotype was seen only a few times. A much larger clone is a single base away; this may be a read error. The chain links TRBV10-3 to TRBJ1-3; D may be TRBD1 (5 bases). Per the germline V gene, CDR1 is ENHRY and CDR2 is SYGVKD. This CDR3 has 15 amino acids. CDR3: CAVSVSGSSGNTIYF. The DNA of the CDR3 is TGTGCCGTCAGTGTCTCAGGGTCCTCTGGAAACACCATATATTTT.

This clonotype occurred many times. This chain joins TRBV6-1 and TRBJ2-1; 9 bases match TRBD1. This CDR3 region has 16 residues. The germline gives CDR1 MNHNS, CDR2 SASEGT. The V and J ends lost 6 bases and 4 bases, in that order; junction bases with no gene match: 10. The CDR3 reads CASSGSTGGSYNEQFF. CDR3 nucleotide sequence: TGTGCCAGCAGCGGATCGACAGGGGGATCATACAATGAGCAGTTCTTC.

The count of this clonotype is one. J is TRBJ2-5 and V is TRBV10-3; tentative D call: TRBD2 (6 bases). Looked up from germline, CDR1 is ENHRY and CDR2 is SYGVKD. The CDR3 totals 15 residues. CDR3 sequence (DNA): TGTGTCATGAGTGCCGAGGGCCTGGAGGGGGAGACCCAGTACTTC. It yields the protein CVMSAEGLEGETQYF.

To note about this clonotype: The junction departs from germline at one end; a sequencing error may be responsible. The V gene is TRBV29-1, the J gene TRBJ2-2; 7 bases line up with TRBD1. This CDR3 comprises 17 residues. Germline-derived CDR1 and CDR2 are SQVTM and ANQGSEA. In DNA, the CDR3 is TGCAGCGTATCCGGGACAGTTCTCCCCGCGAACACCGGGGAGCTGTTATTT. This gives the protein CSVSGTVLPANTGELLF.

Comment on this clonotype: The final CDR3 position lacks the conserved phenylalanine or tryptophan, pointing to a likely read error. J is TRBJ2-1 and V is TRBV6-1; 9 bases fit TRBD1. The J segment lost 4 bases and the V segment lost 7 bases, leaving 8 bases of the junction unmatched. The CDR3 contains 15 residues. In germline, CDR1 is MNHNS, CDR2 SASEGT. This CDR3 is CASMDGDREYNEQFS. DNA for the CDR3: TGTGCCAGCATGGACGGGGACAGGGAGTACAATGAGCAGTTCTCC.

This clonotype appeared many times. The V gene is TRBV10-2, the J gene TRBJ2-7; a weak D match, TRBD2 (8 bases). The CDR3 contains 14 residues. CDR1 is WSHSY and CDR2 is SAAADI in the germline V gene. As DNA, the CDR3 is TGCGCGGCCAACCCGGGACTAGGGGGCCACGAGCAGTACTTC. It is translated as CAANPGLGGHEQYF.

In the case of this clonotype: Sequence at one end of the junction differs from germline and may be a read error. The rearrangement joins TRBV20-1 to TRBJ2-3; D might be TRBD2 (5 bases). The germline gives CDR1 DFQATT, CDR2 SNEGSKA (reference sequence). This CDR3 is built from 17 residues. CDR3 sequence reads: CNARQERDRGITDTQYF. The CDR3 nucleotides read TGCAATGCTAGGCAAGAGAGGGATAGAGGGATCACAGATACGCAGTATTTT.